Detailed here is one TCR beta chain. Its antigen is not identified. This may be a read error, as it is one base from a much larger clone. The data stem from a study of CD8 T cells in ankylosing spondylitis. The study's findings and limits: Reportedly, significant enrichment of disease-linked clones occurred in matched ankylosing spondylitis synovial fluid. CD8+ disease-linked clones were present at relatively low frequencies in blood. Within ankylosing spondylitis blood, a TCR beta motif made up of under 10 highly homologous variants appeared to be characteristic.

One entry per CDR3 protein, called by TCRdb with MiXCR from the 5' RACE reads. The sample holds 200,000 to 250,000 distinct CDR3 sequences, under 30% seen once. This receptor was identified in a male donor with ankylosing spondylitis or in good health (not recorded which). The sequencing input was blood, either unsorted or a sorted T cell fraction (not recorded which).

This CDR3 reads CSARDPVGETRYF. The DNA of the CDR3 is TGCAGTGCTAGAGATCCGGTCGGAGAGACCCGGTACTTC. The chain uses TRBV20-1 and TRBJ2-5; D remains unclear. CDR1 is DFQATT and CDR2 is SNEGSKA in the germline V gene (reference sequence). The CDR3 runs 13 residues.